Sequencing of this T cell receptor (beta chain) was carried out in a study of blood T cell repertoires in COVID-19. Study at large: COVID-19 samples, acute and convalescent, were from the United States, Italy and Spain. T cells, B-cell-depleted T cells, or PBMCs provided the cDNA or gDNA that served as material.

Authors' data handling: By means of reference gene primer amplification, nucleated cell counts were estimated. Sequencing was performed with immunoSEQ multiplex PCR; in TCRdb, only in-frame clones are kept and a portion is missing. That table gives V, J and clone size, and the DNA gave D and trimming. The sample has about 180,000 clones; approximately 80% are singletons. The CDR3 is 17 residues long. V lost 7 bases, J lost 4 bases, and 17 bases stayed unmatched. From germline, CDR1 is MDHEN and CDR2 SYDVKM. The material sequenced was peripheral blood. The receptor comes from a human donor in a cohort sampled during active COVID-19. The rearrangement uses TRBV28 and TRBJ1-1; 8 nucleotides match TRBD1. The CDR3 spells CASTSRADTGGITEAFF. The CDR3 nucleotides are TGTGCCAGCACCTCCAGGGCAGATACAGGGGGGATCACTGAAGCTTTCTTT.